Reported below is one TCR beta chain. This clonotype was seen a few times. It has no known antigen specificity. There are no base qualities to consult, and no much larger clone falls within one base. This entry belongs to a study (dated by TCRdb to about 2015). At the level of the whole study: The study tested whether tumor-infiltrating Tregs in breast cancer are recruited from blood Tregs or converted in situ from other CD4+ T cell subsets. Overall study outcomes, separate from this receptor: The greatest overlap of tumor-infiltrating Treg TCR alpha and beta sequences was with tumor naive CD4+ T cells, followed next by blood naive CD4+ T cells. The TCR gene usage of tumor memory CD4+ T cells clustered together with blood and lymph node memory CD4+ cells and with lymph node naive CD4+ cells. The larger-cohort validation was restricted to a single TCR beta V-J rearrangement rather than whole repertoires.

Full-length TCR variable regions were amplified by 5' RACE PCR with constant-region reverse primers, followed by semi-nested PCR with Nested Universal Primer A. Using the ReliaPrep RNA Cell Miniprep System, total RNA was extracted, and the SMARTer RACE 5'/3' Kit was then used to reverse transcribe the RNA into 5'RACE-ready cDNA. Full-length TCR alpha and beta libraries were barcoded with multiplex adaptors and sequenced on an Illumina MiSeq. As for the original processing: For each of nine subset-tissue groups, sequencing data from the five patients were pooled, and the groups were compared by unsupervised clustering of TCR gene usage. The Morisita-Horn index was used to calculate repertoire similarity, with shared sequences weighted by how much each contributed to each repertoire. TCRdb's own reprocessing of the public reads used fastp at Q25 and MiXCR and kept productive beta chains. Under each unique CDR3 protein, matching rows form one entry showing the most common genes and DNA. Here the V and J calls rest on TCRdb's processing, not on the authors' analysis. This sample lists approximately 9,000 distinct CDR3 sequences; around 34% were detected once. Together, the top ten hold roughly 6% of the sample.

CD4+CD25+CD127-/low cells were isolated as Tregs. Tregs, naive and memory CD4+ T cells from tumor, blood and ipsilateral draining lymph nodes of roughly 5 breast cancer patients underwent full-length TCR alpha and beta sequencing. Mononuclear cells from lymph nodes or roughly 50 ml of peripheral blood were isolated by Ficoll density gradient centrifugation. FACS confirmed that the sorted cell populations were more than 90% pure. Including cysteine and phenylalanine, the CDR3 has 14 amino acids. Left in the record is the CDR3 DNA by itself, 42 bases read in frame from the first base. CDR1 and CDR2 are read off the germline V gene as SGHTA and FQGNSA. Deletion took 2 bases off V and 3 bases off J, with a span of 9 bases between the germline ends.

This TCR was sampled from a female donor with breast cancer. The sequenced sample consisted of Tregs sorted from blood. Recombination joined TRBV7-2 with TRBJ2-3; 5 matching bases give a weak D call of TRBD2. The CDR3 protein sequence reads: CASSLIKRTDTQYF. The DNA is TGTGCCAGCAGCTTAATTAAGCGGACAGATACGCAGTATTTT.